This T cell receptor (beta chain) was documented in a study of regulatory T cells in long-lasting Graves disease. Specified time point: newly diagnosed GD, antithyroid drugs for less than 3 months. PBMC-derived RNA was used for the TCR library. Xi'an, China, was home to the endocrinology department that provided patients. This clonotype was detected ten times or more. No antigen is known for it. Researchers made TCR beta libraries by using iRepertoire HTBI primers and running Arm-PCR on CDR3 regions. MiXCR was run by TCRdb on the multiplex PCR reads, yielding one entry per CDR3 protein. The sample includes 530,000 or so distinct CDR3 sequences, about 14% of them seen just once. Trimming took 3 bases from V and 4 from J, leaving 15 bases between them. The CDR3 totals 15 residues. The germline V gene encodes CDR1 SNHLY and CDR2 FYNNEI. Overall study findings and caveats: Patients with persistent disease shared 2,900 or so public clonotypes, outpacing the approximately 920 shared by new patients.

The sample also formed part of further work on T cells in Graves' hyperthyroidism and ophthalmopathy. As that study records: A set of HTBI primers served as the primers for a first-round RT-PCR of the TCR CDR3. Using 13 V-J features, a model discriminated ophthalmopathy from stable hyperthyroidism.

The chain carries TRBV2 and TRBJ2-5; D might be TRBD2 (5 bases). The sequence derives from a man aged 25-45 years with Graves disease. The sample consisted of peripheral blood mononuclear cells (PBMCs), taken at new diagnosis, from a patient treated with antithyroid drugs. CDR3: CASSEDVSAGETQYF. In DNA, the CDR3 is TGTGCCAGCAGTGAGGATGTATCGGCGGGAGAGACCCAGTACTTC. Filled out from reference TRBV2 and TRBJ2-5, the complete variable domain reads EPEVTQTPSHQVTQMGQEVILRCVPISNHLYFYWYRQILGQKVEFLVSFYNNEISEKSEIFDDQFSVERPDGSNFTLKIRSTKLEDSAMYFCASSEDVSAGETQYFGPGTRLLVL.